This entry features one TCR beta chain sequence. Its antigen is not identified. Only in-frame clones appear in the TCRdb table, and some are missing; sequencing was by immunoSEQ multiplex PCR. The data hold 2,100,000 or so clones, with under 97% observed a single time. The study drew its donors from healthy HIV-negative adults without recent acute infections or vaccinations. This sample was included in a study of shared clonotypes between healthy human individuals. Findings and caveats of the study: Few donors restricted represented genetic and exposure-history diversity. Despite large depth, sorted-subset datasets appeared incompletely sequenced.

Trimming removed 4 bases at V and 3 bases at J, with 11 bases between. The CDR3 length is 14 residues. Germline-derived CDR1 and CDR2 are SGHAT and FQNNGV. The source material was naive CD4+ T cells sorted from blood. The subset is: CD45RA+ positively selected. This receptor was taken from a man aged 18 to 29 in good health. J is TRBJ2-3 and V is TRBV11-2, with unresolved D. CDR3 nucleotides: TGTGCCAGCAGCTACAATTGGGGAACAGATACGCAGTATTTT. It specifies CASSYNWGTDTQYF.